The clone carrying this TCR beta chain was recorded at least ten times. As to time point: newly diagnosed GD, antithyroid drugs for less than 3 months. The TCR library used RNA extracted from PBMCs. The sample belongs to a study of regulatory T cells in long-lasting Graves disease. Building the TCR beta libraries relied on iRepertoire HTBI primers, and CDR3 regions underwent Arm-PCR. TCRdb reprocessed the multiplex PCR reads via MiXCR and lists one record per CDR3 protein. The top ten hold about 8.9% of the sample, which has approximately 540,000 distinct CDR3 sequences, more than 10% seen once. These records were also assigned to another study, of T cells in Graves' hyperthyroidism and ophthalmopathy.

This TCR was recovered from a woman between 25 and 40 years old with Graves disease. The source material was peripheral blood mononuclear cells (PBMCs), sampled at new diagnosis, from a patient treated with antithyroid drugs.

CDR3 loop: CASRRGDRGPQHF. Written as DNA, the CDR3 is TGTGCCAGCCGGAGAGGAGACCGGGGGCCCCAGCATTTT. The chain links TRBV6-1 to TRBJ1-5; D uncertain. V was cut by 8 bases and J by 9 bases, with 17 bases left in between. CDR3 length: 13 amino acids. CDR1 and CDR2 from the germline V gene are MNHNS and SASEGT.